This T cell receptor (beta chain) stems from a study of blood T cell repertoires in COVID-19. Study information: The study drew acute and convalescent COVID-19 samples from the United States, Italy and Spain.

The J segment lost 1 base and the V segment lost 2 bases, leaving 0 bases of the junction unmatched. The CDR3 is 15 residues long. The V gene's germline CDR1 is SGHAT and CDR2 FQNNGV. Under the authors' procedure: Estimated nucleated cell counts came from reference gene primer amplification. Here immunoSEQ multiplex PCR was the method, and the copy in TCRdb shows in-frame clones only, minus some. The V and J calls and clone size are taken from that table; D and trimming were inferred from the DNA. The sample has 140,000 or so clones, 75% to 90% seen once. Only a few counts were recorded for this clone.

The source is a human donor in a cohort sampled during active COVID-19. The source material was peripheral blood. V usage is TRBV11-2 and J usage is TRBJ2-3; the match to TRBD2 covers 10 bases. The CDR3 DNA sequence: TGTGCCAGCAGCTTACTAGCGGGAGGCACAGATACGCAGTATTTT. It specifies CASSLLAGGTDTQYF.